This section outlines one TCR beta chain sequence together with its context. This clone's antigen is unknown. There are no base qualities to consult, and no much larger clone falls within one base. TCR CDR3 regions were amplified from genomic DNA by multiplex PCR using the deep immunoSEQ assay. For each cell subset, the extracted genomic DNA was distributed evenly across all wells of several immunoSEQ 96-well plates, and each plate served as one replicate. For unsorted PBMC, around 310 ng of genomic DNA, equivalent to roughly 30,000 T cell genomes, went into each replicate PCR. Ten immunoSEQ deep assay plates were used to sequence unsorted PBMC genomic DNA. Purified libraries were measured with a Qubit 3.0 fluorometer, size-checked on a Bioanalyzer 2100, and measured again with the KAPA Library Quantification kit. A separate single-read 150-cycle Illumina NextSeq 550 flow cell was used to sequence each immunoSEQ 96-well plate. The original methods were these. Because only junctional sequences without quality scores were contained in the immunoSEQ output, filtering matching that applied to full-length reads could not be performed. To assign V/J genes and CDR3, sequences were annotated using PyIR, a Python wrapper for IgBLAST v1.9, with IMGT germline references. Reads were filtered out if the reads had weak V/J assignments (E-value above 1e-6), no CDR3, stop codons, out-of-frame junctions, or ambiguous translated residues. V3J clonotypes were defined as sequences sharing an identical inferred V gene, J gene, and CDR3 amino acid sequence. Percentage overlap between repertoires was calculated by dividing the number of shared unique clonotypes by the size of the smaller repertoire. Richness of each repertoire was evaluated using RTK rarefaction, the Chao1 estimator, and Recon v2.1 estimates of unobserved clonotypes. TCRdb re-hosts the immuneACCESS table, in-frame sequences only. Its copies lack some clones; in the studies checked, an unresolved V gene accounts for under half of them, and the cause for the rest is not known. V and J calls and clone size are those listed in that table; D and trimming were worked out from the DNA. Here the sample has about 490,000 clones; over 70% occur a single time. The top ten clonotypes cover approximately 11% of the sample.

This sample was included in a study of shared clonotypes between healthy human individuals (dated by TCRdb to 2020 to 2022). Looking at the study overall: Two women and a few men aged 18 to 49 years were included in the cohort. To increase sequencing depth and limit assay-specific biases, different laboratories used diverse techniques to prepare libraries and sequence TCR repertoires. Between about 0.94 and 8.9 billion PBMCs per donor were obtained by leukapheresis. To estimate repertoire size and how much clonotype sharing occurs between individuals, the study deeply sequenced the blood TCR repertoires of about five healthy adults. Overall study results and their limits: Only blood was sampled, and tissue TCR repertoires likely differ from those in blood. The small number of donors limited the genetic and exposure-history diversity represented. Based on pairwise subsampling, the degree of clonotype sharing among donors was expected to be affected by sequencing depth.

Trimming removed 1 base from V and 1 base from J; the gene matches leave 3 bases unexplained. Counted from cysteine to phenylalanine, this CDR3 has 15 amino acids. CDR3 DNA is the only sequence kept; it has 45 bases, read in frame from the first base. From a lookup of the germline V gene, CDR1 and CDR2 are SGHAT and FQNNGV. The donors were healthy, HIV-negative adults who had no recently reported acute infections or vaccinations. All donors were Caucasian adults living in Nashville, Tennessee, USA. For unsorted samples, about 85 million PBMCs were counted and genomic DNA was extracted with the QIAamp DNA Blood Mini kit. Blood was collected by leukapheresis, and PBMCs were isolated by Ficoll-Histopaque density gradient centrifugation and then cryopreserved in liquid nitrogen vapor phase.

The clonotype was recovered from a woman between 40 and 55 years old in good health. Some clones in this sample may be carry-over from other donors' samples. Sequencing used PBMCs. Here the chain combines TRBV11-2 and TRBJ1-1; TRBD1 aligns with 7 central bases. The nucleotides read TGTGCCAGCAGCTTAGGGGACAGAAAGAACACTGAAGCTTTCTTT. It encodes CASSLGDRKNTEAFF.